This TCR beta chain emerged from a study of control samples from healthy donors and cancer patients. The sample holds one count of this clone. Germline assignment: CDR1 KGHSH and CDR2 LQKENI. This CDR3 is 14 amino acids long. V lost 3 bases, J lost 4 bases, and 2 bases stayed unmatched. Clones were read by immunoSEQ multiplex PCR, and TCRdb kept only the in-frame ones, dropping some. The table has 150,000 to 200,000 clones, roughly 94% seen once. The chain carries TRBV18 and TRBJ2-5; 10 nucleotides align to TRBD1. Sequencing used PBMCs. This receptor was obtained from a man in his sixties with colorectal cancer. The CDR3 nucleotides are TGTGCCAGCTCACCGACAGGGGGCGCAGAGACCCAGTACTTC. Protein: CASSPTGGAETQYF.